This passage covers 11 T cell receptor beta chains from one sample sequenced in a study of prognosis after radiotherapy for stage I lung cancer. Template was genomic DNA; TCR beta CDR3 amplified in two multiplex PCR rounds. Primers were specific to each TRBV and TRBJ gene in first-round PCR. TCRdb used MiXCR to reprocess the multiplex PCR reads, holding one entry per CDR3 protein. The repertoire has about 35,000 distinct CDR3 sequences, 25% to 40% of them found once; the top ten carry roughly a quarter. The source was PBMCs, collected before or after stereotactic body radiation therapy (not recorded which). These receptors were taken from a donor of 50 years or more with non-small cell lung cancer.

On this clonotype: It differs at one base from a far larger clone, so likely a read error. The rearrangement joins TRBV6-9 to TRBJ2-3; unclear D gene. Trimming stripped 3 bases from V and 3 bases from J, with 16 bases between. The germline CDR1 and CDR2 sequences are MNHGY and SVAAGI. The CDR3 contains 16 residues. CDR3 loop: CASSYRPVRVTDTQYF. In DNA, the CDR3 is TGTGCCAGCAGTTACCGACCCGTACGGGTAACAGATACGCAGTATTTT.

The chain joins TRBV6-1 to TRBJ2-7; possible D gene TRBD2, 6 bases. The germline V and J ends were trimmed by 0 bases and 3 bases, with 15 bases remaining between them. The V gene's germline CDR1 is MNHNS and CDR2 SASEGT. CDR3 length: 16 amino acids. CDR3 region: CASSEASFSGDYEQYF. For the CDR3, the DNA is TGTGCCAGCAGTGAAGCGTCTTTTAGCGGAGACTACGAGCAGTACTTC.

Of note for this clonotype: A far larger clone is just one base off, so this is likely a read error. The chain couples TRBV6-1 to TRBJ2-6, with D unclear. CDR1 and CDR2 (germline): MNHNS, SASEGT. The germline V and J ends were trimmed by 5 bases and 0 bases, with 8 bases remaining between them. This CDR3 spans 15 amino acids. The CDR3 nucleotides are TGTGCCAGCAGTTATGGGCGCTCTGGGGCCAACGTCCTGACTTTC. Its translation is CASSYGRSGANVLTF.

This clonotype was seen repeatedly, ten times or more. The CDR3 loop is CASSSRGVGEKLFF. CDR3 coding DNA: TGCGCCAGCAGCTCGCGCGGAGTAGGTGAAAAACTGTTTTTT. The V and J genes are TRBV4-3 and TRBJ1-4; D remains ambiguous. Trimming removed 5 bases from V and 7 bases from J, with 14 bases in between. The CDR3 has 14 amino acids. CDR1 is LGHNA, CDR2 YSLEER, per germline.

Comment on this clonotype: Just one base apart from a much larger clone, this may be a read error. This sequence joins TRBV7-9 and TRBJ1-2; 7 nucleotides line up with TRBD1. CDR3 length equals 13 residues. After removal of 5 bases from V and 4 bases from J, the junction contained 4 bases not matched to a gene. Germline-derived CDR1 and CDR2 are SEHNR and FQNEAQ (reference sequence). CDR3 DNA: TGTGCCAGCAGCCTGGACAGGCTCTATGGCTACACCTTC. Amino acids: CASSLDRLYGYTF.

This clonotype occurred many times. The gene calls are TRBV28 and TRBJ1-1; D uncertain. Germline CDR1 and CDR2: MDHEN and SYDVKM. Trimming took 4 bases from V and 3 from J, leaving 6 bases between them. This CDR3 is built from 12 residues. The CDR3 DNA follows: TGTGCCAGCAGTTCTAGGGACACTGAAGCTTTCTTT. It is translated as CASSSRDTEAFF.

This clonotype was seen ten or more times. The CDR3, as DNA: TGTGCCAGCAGAACCCAGGGGGCGCAATATGGCTACACCTTC. Protein product: CASRTQGAQYGYTF. The genes are TRBV28 and TRBJ1-2; TRBD1 agrees at 8 bases. This CDR3 spans 14 amino acids. J gave up 5 bases and V 6 bases, and 8 bases lay outside the gene matches. Germline V CDR1 and CDR2: MDHEN, SYDVKM.

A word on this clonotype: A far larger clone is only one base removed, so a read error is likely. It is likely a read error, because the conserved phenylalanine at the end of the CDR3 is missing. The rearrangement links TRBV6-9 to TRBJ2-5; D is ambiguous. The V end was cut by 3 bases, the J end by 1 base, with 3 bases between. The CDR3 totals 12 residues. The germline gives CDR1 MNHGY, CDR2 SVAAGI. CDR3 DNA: TGTGCCAGCAGTTACCTCCAAGAGACCCAGTACTTA. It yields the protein CASSYLQETQYL.

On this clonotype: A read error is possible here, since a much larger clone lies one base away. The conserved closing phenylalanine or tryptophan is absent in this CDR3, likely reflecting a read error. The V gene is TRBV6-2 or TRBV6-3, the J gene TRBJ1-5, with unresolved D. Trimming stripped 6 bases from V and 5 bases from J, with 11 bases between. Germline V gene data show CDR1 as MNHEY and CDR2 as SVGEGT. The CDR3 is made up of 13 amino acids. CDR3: CASRAGAYQPQHL. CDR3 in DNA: TGTGCCAGCAGAGCAGGAGCCTATCAGCCCCAGCATCTT.

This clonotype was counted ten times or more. CDR3 coding DNA: TGCAGTGCTAGCTGGGGGGTTAGCACAGATACGCAGTATTTT. This gives the protein CSASWGVSTDTQYF. V usage is TRBV20-1 and J usage is TRBJ2-3, with a weak D call TRBD2 (6 bases). CDR1 and CDR2 from the germline V gene are DFQATT and SNEGSKA (reference sequence). The CDR3 has 14 amino acids. The V and J ends lost 3 bases and 0 bases respectively, with 10 bases between them.

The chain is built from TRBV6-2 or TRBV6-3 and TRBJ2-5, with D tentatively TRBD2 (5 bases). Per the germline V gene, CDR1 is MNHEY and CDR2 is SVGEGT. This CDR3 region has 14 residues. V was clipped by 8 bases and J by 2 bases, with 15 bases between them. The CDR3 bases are TGTGCCAGCGGGAGTTTATCAGTTCAAGAGACCCAGTACTTC. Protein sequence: CASGSLSVQETQYF.